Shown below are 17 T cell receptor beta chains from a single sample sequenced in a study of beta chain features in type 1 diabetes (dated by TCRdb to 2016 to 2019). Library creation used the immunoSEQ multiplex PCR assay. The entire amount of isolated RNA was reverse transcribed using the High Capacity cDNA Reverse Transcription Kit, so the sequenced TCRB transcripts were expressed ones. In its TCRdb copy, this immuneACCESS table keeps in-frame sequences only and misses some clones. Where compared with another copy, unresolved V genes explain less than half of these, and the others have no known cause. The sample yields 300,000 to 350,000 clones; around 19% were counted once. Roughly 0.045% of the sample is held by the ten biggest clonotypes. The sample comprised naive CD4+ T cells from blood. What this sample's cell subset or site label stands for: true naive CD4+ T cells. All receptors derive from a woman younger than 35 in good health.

CDR3: CASSPNVDRVETQYF. CDR3 bases: TGTGCCAGCAGCCCCAACGTGGACAGGGTAGAGACCCAGTACTTC. This chain uses TRBV14 with TRBJ2-5, with 8 nucleotides matching TRBD1. The CDR3 contains 15 residues. Unmatched junction bases numbered 8, after V lost 4 bases and J lost 4 bases. CDR1 and CDR2 (germline): SGHDN, FVKESK.

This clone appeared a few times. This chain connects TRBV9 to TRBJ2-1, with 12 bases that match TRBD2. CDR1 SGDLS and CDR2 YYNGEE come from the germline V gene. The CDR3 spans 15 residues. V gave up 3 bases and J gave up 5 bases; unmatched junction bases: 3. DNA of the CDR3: TGTGCCAGCAGCGGGACTAGCGGGGTCCACAATGAGCAGTTCTTC. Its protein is CASSGTSGVHNEQFF.

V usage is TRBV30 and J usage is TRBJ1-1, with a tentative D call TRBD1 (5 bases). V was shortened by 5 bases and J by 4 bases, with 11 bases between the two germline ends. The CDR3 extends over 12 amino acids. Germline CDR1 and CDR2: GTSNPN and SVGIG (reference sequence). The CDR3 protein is CAWFLGGTEAFF. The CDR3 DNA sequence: TGTGCCTGGTTTTTGGGGGGCACTGAAGCTTTCTTT.

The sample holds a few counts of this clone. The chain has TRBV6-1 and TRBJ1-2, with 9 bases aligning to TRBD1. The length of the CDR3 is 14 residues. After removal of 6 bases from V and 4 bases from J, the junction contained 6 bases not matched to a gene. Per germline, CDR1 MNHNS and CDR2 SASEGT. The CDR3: CASRPGQGIYGYTF. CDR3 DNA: TGTGCCAGCAGACCCGGACAGGGGATCTATGGCTACACCTTC.

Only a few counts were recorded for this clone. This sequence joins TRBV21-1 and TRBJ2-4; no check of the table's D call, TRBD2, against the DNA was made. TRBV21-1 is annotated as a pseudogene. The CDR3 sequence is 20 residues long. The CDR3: CASSKDERGPARGAKNIQYF. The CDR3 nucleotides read TGTGCCAGCAGCAAAGACGAGCGGGGGCCGGCAAGGGGCGCCAAAAACATTCAGTACTTC.

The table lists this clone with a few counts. This CDR3 reads CASSLEAAVNEQFF. Here the CDR3 DNA reads TGCGCCAGCAGCTTGGAGGCGGCGGTCAATGAGCAGTTCTTC. This chain links TRBV5-1 with TRBJ2-1; no firm D call. Germline assignment: CDR1 SGHRS and CDR2 YFSETQ. V was pared by 0 bases and J by 6 bases, with 10 bases between. The CDR3 is 14 residues long.

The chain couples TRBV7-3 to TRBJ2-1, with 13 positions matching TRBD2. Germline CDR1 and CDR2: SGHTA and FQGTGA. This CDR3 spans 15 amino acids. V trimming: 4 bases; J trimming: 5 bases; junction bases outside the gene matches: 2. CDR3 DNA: TGTGCCAGCAGCTCGGGACTAGCGGGGCACAATGAGCAGTTCTTC. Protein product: CASSSGLAGHNEQFF.

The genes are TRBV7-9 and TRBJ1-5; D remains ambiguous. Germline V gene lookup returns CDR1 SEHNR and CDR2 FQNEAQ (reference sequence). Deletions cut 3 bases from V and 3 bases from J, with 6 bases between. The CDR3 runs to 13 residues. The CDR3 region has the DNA TGTGCCAGCAGCTTGAGTCCCAATCAGCCCCAGCATTTT. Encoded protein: CASSLSPNQPQHF.

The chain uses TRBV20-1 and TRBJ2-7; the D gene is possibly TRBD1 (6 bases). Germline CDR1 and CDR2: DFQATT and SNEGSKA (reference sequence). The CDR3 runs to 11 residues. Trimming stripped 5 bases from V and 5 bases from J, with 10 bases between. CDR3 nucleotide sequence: TGCAGTGCTCTTTGGGGGCACGAGCAGTACTTC. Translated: CSALWGHEQYF.

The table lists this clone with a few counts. In DNA, the CDR3 is TGTGCCAGCAGAAGGGGCGGAGTGAACGAGCAGTACTTC. Translated, it gives CASRRGGVNEQYF. This chain uses TRBV13 with TRBJ2-7; D possibly corresponds to TRBD1 (5 bases). V was trimmed by 6 bases and J by 5 bases, leaving 14 bases between them. CDR3 length: 13 amino acids. From germline, CDR1 is PRHDT and CDR2 FYEKMQ (reference sequence).

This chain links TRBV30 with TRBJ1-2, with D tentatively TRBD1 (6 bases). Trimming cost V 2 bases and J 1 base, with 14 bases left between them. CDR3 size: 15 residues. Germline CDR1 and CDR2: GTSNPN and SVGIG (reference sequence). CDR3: CAWSLPGQLNYGYTF. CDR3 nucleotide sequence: TGTGCCTGGAGTCTGCCGGGACAACTTAACTATGGCTACACCTTC. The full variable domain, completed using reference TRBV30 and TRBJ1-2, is SQTIHQWPATLVQPVGSPLSLECTVEGTSNPNLYWYRQAAGRGLQLLFYSVGIGQISSEVPQNLSASRPQDRQFILSSKKLLLSDSGFYLCAWSLPGQLNYGYTFGSGTRLTVV.

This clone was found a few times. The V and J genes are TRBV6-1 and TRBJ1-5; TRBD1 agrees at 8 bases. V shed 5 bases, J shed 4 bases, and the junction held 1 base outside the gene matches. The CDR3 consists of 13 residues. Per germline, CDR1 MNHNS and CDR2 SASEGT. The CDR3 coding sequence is TGTGCCAGCAGTTGGACAGGGAATCAGCCCCAGCATTTT. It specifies CASSWTGNQPQHF.

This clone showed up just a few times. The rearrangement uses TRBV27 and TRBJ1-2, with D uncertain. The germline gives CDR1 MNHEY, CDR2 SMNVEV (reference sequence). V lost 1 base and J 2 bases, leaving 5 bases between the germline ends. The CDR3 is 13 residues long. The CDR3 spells CASSLYINYGYTF. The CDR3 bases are TGTGCCAGCAGTTTATATATAAACTATGGCTACACCTTC.

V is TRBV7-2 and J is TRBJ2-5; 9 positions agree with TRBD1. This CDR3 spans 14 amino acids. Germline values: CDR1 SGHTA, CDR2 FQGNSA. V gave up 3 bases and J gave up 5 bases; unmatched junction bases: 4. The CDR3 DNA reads TGTGCCAGCAGCTTTGGACAGGGGAGTGAGACCCAGTACTTC. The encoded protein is CASSFGQGSETQYF.

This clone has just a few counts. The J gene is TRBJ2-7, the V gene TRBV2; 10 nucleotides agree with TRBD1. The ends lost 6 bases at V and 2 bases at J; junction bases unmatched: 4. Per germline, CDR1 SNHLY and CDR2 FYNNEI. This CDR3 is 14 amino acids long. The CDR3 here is CASSQDRGTYEQYF. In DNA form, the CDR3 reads TGTGCCAGCAGCCAGGACAGGGGGACCTACGAGCAGTACTTC.

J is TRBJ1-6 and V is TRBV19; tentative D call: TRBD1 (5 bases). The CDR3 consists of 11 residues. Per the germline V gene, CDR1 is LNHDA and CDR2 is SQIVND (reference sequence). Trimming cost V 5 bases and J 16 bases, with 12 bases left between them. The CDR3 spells CASSRGHPLHF. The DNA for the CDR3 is TGTGCCAGTAGTCGAGGACACCCTCTCCACTTT.

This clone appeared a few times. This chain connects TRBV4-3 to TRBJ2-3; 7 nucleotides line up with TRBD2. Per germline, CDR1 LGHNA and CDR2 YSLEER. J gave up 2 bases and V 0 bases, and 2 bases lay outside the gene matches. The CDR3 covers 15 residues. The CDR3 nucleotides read TGCGCCAGCAGCCAAGAACGACTAGCCACAGATACGCAGTATTTT. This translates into CASSQERLATDTQYF.